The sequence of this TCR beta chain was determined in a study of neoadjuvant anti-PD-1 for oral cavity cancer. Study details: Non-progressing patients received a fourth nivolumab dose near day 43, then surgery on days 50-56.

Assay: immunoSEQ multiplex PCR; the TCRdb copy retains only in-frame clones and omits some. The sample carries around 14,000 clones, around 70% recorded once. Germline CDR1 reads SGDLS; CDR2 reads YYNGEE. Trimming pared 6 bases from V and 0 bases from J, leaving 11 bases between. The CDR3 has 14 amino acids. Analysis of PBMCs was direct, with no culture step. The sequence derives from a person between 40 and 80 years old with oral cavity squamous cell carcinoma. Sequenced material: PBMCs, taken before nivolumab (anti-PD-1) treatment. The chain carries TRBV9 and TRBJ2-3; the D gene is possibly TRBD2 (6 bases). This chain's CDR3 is CASNPGTSTDTQYF. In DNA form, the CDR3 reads TGTGCCAGCAACCCCGGGACTAGCACAGATACGCAGTATTTT. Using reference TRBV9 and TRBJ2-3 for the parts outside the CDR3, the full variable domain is DSGVTQTPKHLITATGQRVTLRCSPRSGDLSVYWYQQSLDQGLQFLIQYYNGEERAKGNILERFSAQQFPDLHSELNLSSLELGDSALYFCASNPGTSTDTQYFGPGTRLTVL.